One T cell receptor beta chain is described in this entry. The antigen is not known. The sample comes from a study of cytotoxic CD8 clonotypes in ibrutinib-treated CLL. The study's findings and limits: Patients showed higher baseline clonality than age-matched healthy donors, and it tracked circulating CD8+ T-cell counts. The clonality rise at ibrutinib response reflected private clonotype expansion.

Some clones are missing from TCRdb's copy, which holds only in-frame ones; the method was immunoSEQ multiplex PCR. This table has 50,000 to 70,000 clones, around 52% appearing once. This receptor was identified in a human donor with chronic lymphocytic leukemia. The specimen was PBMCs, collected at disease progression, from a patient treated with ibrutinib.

CDR3 sequence reads: CASRRVGQETQYF. CDR3 in DNA: TGTGCCAGCAGGCGGGTTGGTCAGGAGACCCAGTACTTC. The V and J genes are TRBV6-1 and TRBJ2-5, with D maybe TRBD2 (5 bases). There are 13 residues in the CDR3. The germline gives CDR1 MNHNS, CDR2 SASEGT. V was shortened by 6 bases and J by 5 bases, with 13 bases between the two germline ends.